One and the same sample provided the 29 T cell receptor beta chains below, sequenced in a study of blood T cell repertoires in COVID-19. Generated by immunoSEQ multiplex PCR, the TCRdb table keeps only in-frame clones and is missing some. The table shows about 360,000 clones, with about 88% occurring only once. Sequencing input: peripheral blood. All receptors come from a woman aged 55-69 years with COVID-19, enrolled during active disease.

V gene TRBV5-1 combines with J gene TRBJ2-3; D is perhaps TRBD2 (5 bases). The V gene's germline CDR1 is SGHRS and CDR2 YFSETQ. Trimming removed 5 bases at V and 4 bases at J, with 11 bases between. This CDR3 is 13 amino acids long. DNA for the CDR3: TGCGCCAGCAGTACTAGTAGGGCAGATACGCAGTATTTT. Translating it yields CASSTSRADTQYF.

This rearrangement joins TRBV5-1 to TRBJ1-2; 8 bases fit TRBD1. The germline V gene encodes CDR1 SGHRS and CDR2 YFSETQ. The CDR3 sequence is 16 residues long. J lost 2 bases, V lost 4 bases, and 10 bases had no gene match. The CDR3 DNA reads as TGCGCCAGCAGCGGCCTCCGGGACAGGCTCAACTATGGCTACACCTTC. This sequence encodes CASSGLRDRLNYGYTF. The full variable domain, rest sourced from reference TRBV5-1 and TRBJ1-2, is KAGVTQTPRYLIKTRGQQVTLSCSPISGHRSVSWYQQTPGQGLQFLFEYFSETQRNKGNFPGRFSGRQFSNSRSEMNVSTLELGDSALYLCASSGLRDRLNYGYTFGSGTRLTVV.

V usage is TRBV7-9 and J usage is TRBJ1-5; TRBD1 agrees at 8 bases. The trim removed 0 bases at V and 6 bases at J, leaving 10 bases unmatched. Germline CDR1 is SEHNR and CDR2 is FQNEAQ (reference sequence). This CDR3 contains 17 residues. The CDR3 spells CASSLAPTGVVGQPQHF. CDR3 coding DNA: TGTGCCAGCAGCTTAGCACCGACAGGGGTGGTTGGTCAGCCCCAGCATTTT.

V usage is TRBV6-5 and J usage is TRBJ1-1; perhaps TRBD1 as D (5 bases). The ends were cut back, 4 bases at V and 10 bases at J, with 10 bases in the middle. The CDR3 loop spans 11 amino acids. Germline-derived CDR1 and CDR2 are MNHEY and SVGAGI. The CDR3 DNA reads as TGTGCCAGCAGTTCCCGGAGGGGAGCTTTCTTT. Protein product: CASSSRRGAFF.

The chain joins TRBV18 to TRBJ1-5, with 12 bases lining up with TRBD1. V lost 3 bases, J lost 7 bases, and 7 bases stayed unmatched. Germline V gene sequence: CDR1 KGHSH, CDR2 LQKENI. This CDR3 region has 16 residues. CDR3 amino acids: CASSPGTGGWDQPQHF. The CDR3, as DNA: TGTGCCAGCTCACCCGGGACAGGGGGCTGGGACCAGCCCCAGCATTTT.

This chain uses TRBV12-5 with TRBJ1-5; the match to TRBD1 covers 7 bases. Germline CDR1 reads LGHNT; CDR2 reads FRNRAP. The trim removed 6 bases at V and 4 bases at J, leaving 6 bases unmatched. The CDR3 is 14 residues long. CDR3 protein: CASGPGTANQPQHF. The CDR3 DNA reads as TGTGCTAGTGGCCCTGGGACAGCGAATCAGCCCCAGCATTTT.

This clone was seen only a few times. The chain uses TRBV6-2 or TRBV6-3 and TRBJ2-5; tentative D call: TRBD2 (6 bases). V was trimmed by 5 bases and J by 5 bases, leaving 15 bases between them. The CDR3 runs 14 residues. The germline CDR1 and CDR2 sequences are MNHEY and SVGEGT. The CDR3 spells CASSARGIGETQYF. The CDR3 DNA sequence: TGTGCCAGCAGTGCCCGGGGGATTGGGGAGACCCAGTACTTC.

The chain recombines TRBV9 with TRBJ1-1; 7 bases fit TRBD1. CDR1 and CDR2 from the germline V gene are SGDLS and YYNGEE. J lost 5 bases, V lost 6 bases, and 7 bases had no gene match. The CDR3 contains 13 residues. CDR3 sequence reads: CASTTGVETEAFF. The CDR3 DNA follows: TGTGCCAGCACCACAGGGGTGGAGACTGAAGCTTTCTTT.

The rearrangement uses TRBV5-1 and TRBJ1-2; 7 nucleotides agree with TRBD1. The CDR3 spans 13 residues. From germline, CDR1 is SGHRS and CDR2 YFSETQ. Trimming took 4 bases from V and 8 from J; bases not matched to a gene: 8. CDR3 sequence: CASSPDRATGYTF. The CDR3 region has the DNA TGCGCCAGCAGCCCAGACAGGGCTACAGGCTACACCTTC.

V gene TRBV10-3 combines with J gene TRBJ1-1; TRBD1 is a possible D gene (5 bases). Germline V gene data show CDR1 as ENHRY and CDR2 as SYGVKD. The CDR3 contains 14 residues. Trimming removed 2 bases from V and 7 bases from J, with 14 bases in between. In DNA, the CDR3 is TGTGCCATCAGTGAGGTGGGAGGGACGAGTGAAGCTTTCTTT. Translating gives CAISEVGGTSEAFF.

The CDR3 region has the DNA TGTGCCAGCAGCGCCACACCTGGGGCGGGGGGGAGCGAGCAGTACTTC. Protein sequence: CASSATPGAGGSEQYF. The chain carries TRBV9 and TRBJ2-7; 9 nucleotides align to TRBD2. The germline V gene encodes CDR1 SGDLS and CDR2 YYNGEE. V gave up 3 bases and J gave up 6 bases; unmatched junction bases: 13. This CDR3 contains 16 residues.

The V and J genes are TRBV7-6 and TRBJ2-5, with a possible D match to TRBD2 (6 bases). CDR3 length: 14 amino acids. The germline V and J ends were trimmed by 3 bases and 5 bases, with 13 bases remaining between them. The V gene's germline CDR1 is SGHVS and CDR2 FNYEAQ. DNA for the CDR3: TGTGCCAGCAGCTTCAACCCGGGGAGGGAGACCCAGTACTTC. Its translation is CASSFNPGRETQYF. The whole variable domain, filled in from reference TRBV7-6 and TRBJ2-5, reads GAGVSQSPRYKVTKRGQDVALRCDPISGHVSLYWYRQALGQGPEFLTYFNYEAQQDKSGLPNDRFSAERPEGSISTLTIQRTEQRDSAMYRCASSFNPGRETQYFGPGTRLLVL.

The chain links TRBV4-1 to TRBJ1-1; D unclear. The CDR3 loop spans 13 amino acids. V was cut by 7 bases and J by 8 bases, with 17 bases left in between. Germline V CDR1 and CDR2: MGHRA, YSYEKL. CDR3 amino acids: CASTRSAPEEAFF. CDR3 nucleotide sequence: TGCGCCAGCACCCGATCAGCGCCCGAGGAAGCTTTCTTT.

Only one count was recorded for this clone. This sequence joins TRBV6-5 and TRBJ1-6, with TRBD1 as a possible D gene (5 bases). Germline-derived CDR1 and CDR2 are MNHEY and SVGAGI. Trimming stripped 7 bases from V and 4 bases from J, with 14 bases between. The CDR3 has 15 amino acids. CDR3 in amino acids: CASTLRDSYNSPLHF. The CDR3, as DNA: TGTGCCAGCACCCTAAGAGACAGTTATAATTCACCCCTCCACTTT.

This rearrangement joins TRBV7-3 to TRBJ2-3, with TRBD1 matching 8 bases. The CDR3 covers 14 residues. Germline values: CDR1 SGHTA, CDR2 FQGTGA. J gave up 4 bases and V 5 bases, and 5 bases lay outside the gene matches. CDR3 nucleotide sequence: TGTGCCAGCAGCATCGGACAGGGCGCAGATACGCAGTATTTT. This translates into CASSIGQGADTQYF.

The genes are TRBV5-4 and TRBJ2-2; 7 bases agree with TRBD1. Germline lookup yields CDR1 SGHNT and CDR2 YYREEE (reference sequence). Trimming removed 4 bases from V and 4 bases from J; junction bases left unmatched: 7. This CDR3 spans 15 amino acids. CDR3 protein: CASSNDRVRTGELFF. In nucleotides, the CDR3 is TGTGCCAGCAGCAACGACAGGGTACGCACCGGGGAGCTGTTTTTT.

This sequence joins TRBV7-9 and TRBJ2-4, with 7 bases identical to TRBD1. Looked up from germline, CDR1 is SEHNR and CDR2 is FQNEAQ (reference sequence). This CDR3 has 15 amino acids. Trimming removed 5 bases from V and 3 bases from J; junction bases left unmatched: 7. The DNA of the CDR3 is TGTGCCAGCAGCGCAGGGGGTTACAGCAAAAACATTCAGTACTTC. It encodes CASSAGGYSKNIQYF.

This clone was detected only once. V is TRBV6-6 and J is TRBJ2-6; D unresolved. Trimming took off 0 bases at V and 8 bases at J, with 5 bases between the two ends. The CDR3 totals 13 residues. Germline assignment: CDR1 MNHNY and CDR2 SVGAGI (reference sequence). The CDR3 DNA reads TGTGCCAGCAGTTACTCGACTTCCAACGTCCTGACTTTC. Protein sequence: CASSYSTSNVLTF.

This clone appeared a single time. The V gene is TRBV19, the J gene TRBJ2-7, with 12 nucleotides matching TRBD1. Per the germline V gene, CDR1 is LNHDA and CDR2 is SQIVND (reference sequence). V dropped 7 bases and J dropped 6; count of bases not matched to a gene: 4. CDR3 size: 13 residues. The CDR3 DNA is TGTGCCAGTAAGGGGGACAGGGGGCGCGAGCAGTACTTC. Translation gives CASKGDRGREQYF.

The J gene is TRBJ1-2, the V gene TRBV12-3 or TRBV12-4; 8 bases fit TRBD1. J lost 7 bases, V lost 3 bases, and 4 bases had no gene match. CDR3 size: 13 residues. The CDR3 reads CASSFQGAGGYTF. The CDR3 nucleotides read TGTGCCAGCAGTTTCCAGGGGGCTGGTGGCTACACCTTC.

The V and J genes are TRBV7-2 and TRBJ2-3; 10 bases line up with TRBD2. Germline assignment: CDR1 SGHTA and CDR2 FQGNSA. CDR3 length: 15 residues. The V gene end was trimmed by 4 bases and the J gene end by 6 bases; junction bases not matched to a gene: 7. The CDR3: CASSYQAGGPDTQYF. CDR3 nucleotides: TGTGCCAGCAGCTACCAAGCGGGGGGGCCGGATACGCAGTATTTT.

This clone is a singleton in its sample. Other DNA sequences in the same sample also yield this CDR3. The rearrangement links TRBV7-2 to TRBJ2-1; 7 nucleotides match TRBD2. This CDR3 comprises 15 residues. J was trimmed by 4 bases and V by 1 base; bases with no gene match: 4. In germline, CDR1 is SGHTA, CDR2 FQGNSA. CDR3 coding DNA: TGTGCCAGCAGCTTAGTGGGCGGGGGATACAATGAGCAGTTCTTC. Its translation: CASSLVGGGYNEQFF. Variable domain in full (rest from reference TRBV7-2 and TRBJ2-1): GAGVSQSPSNKVTEKGKDVELRCDPISGHTALYWYRQSLGQGLEFLIYFQGNSAPDKSGLPSDRFSAERTGGSVSTLTIQRTQQEDSAVYLCASSLVGGGYNEQFFGPGTRLTVL.

The chain combines TRBV5-5 with TRBJ1-5; D gene unclear. This CDR3 has 15 residues. CDR1 SGHKS and CDR2 YYEKEE come from the germline V gene (reference sequence). The V gene lost 0 bases and the J gene lost 1 base, with 8 bases spanning the gap. The CDR3 nucleotides read TGTGCCAGCAGCTTGGGCACAGCAAGCAATCAGCCCCAGCATTTT. It specifies CASSLGTASNQPQHF.

This chain connects TRBV21-1 to TRBJ1-3; the DNA was not used to check the table's D call, TRBD1. TRBV21-1 is marked as a pseudogene. CDR3 length equals 18 residues. For the CDR3, the DNA is TGTGCCAGCAGCAATCCGACCTTGGGGCCAGACTCTGGAAACACCATATATTTT. Its protein product is CASSNPTLGPDSGNTIYF.

In this sample, this clone turned up a few times. The chain has TRBV30 and TRBJ2-1, with TRBD2 matching over 7 bases. Germline loops: CDR1 GTSNPN, CDR2 SVGIG (reference sequence). V shed 3 bases and J 4 bases; nucleotides not matched to a gene: 15. This CDR3 contains 17 residues. CDR3 protein: CAWRGGSSGLLYNEQFF. The CDR3 DNA sequence: TGTGCCTGGAGGGGAGGGTCTAGCGGCCTGTTGTACAATGAGCAGTTCTTC.

This rearrangement joins TRBV19 to TRBJ2-5, with 11 bases fitting TRBD2. CDR1 is LNHDA and CDR2 is SQIVND in the germline V gene (reference sequence). The CDR3 is 17 residues long. V lost 6 bases to trimming and J lost 2 bases; unmatched junction nucleotides: 11. The CDR3 DNA follows: TGTGCCAGTAGCGACCAACATACTAGCGGGGGTCAAGAGACCCAGTACTTC. Protein: CASSDQHTSGGQETQYF.

CDR3 sequence reads: CASSAQVNQPQHF. Written as DNA, the CDR3 is TGTGCCAGCAGCGCACAGGTTAATCAGCCCCAGCATTTT. The rearrangement uses TRBV9 and TRBJ1-5, with D tentatively TRBD1 (5 bases). CDR1 and CDR2 from the germline V gene are SGDLS and YYNGEE. CDR3 length: 13 residues. The germline V and J ends were trimmed by 3 bases and 4 bases, with 8 bases remaining between them.

The chain employs TRBV5-6 and TRBJ2-1, with 7 positions matching TRBD1. V was pared by 4 bases and J by 10 bases, with 8 bases of the junction left unmatched. Germline assignment: CDR1 SGHDT and CDR2 YYEEEE. This CDR3 is 13 amino acids long. CDR3 in amino acids: CASSMIEGAEQFF. The CDR3 DNA sequence: TGTGCCAGCAGCATGATCGAGGGGGCCGAGCAGTTCTTC.

The J gene is TRBJ1-5, the V gene TRBV6-2 or TRBV6-3; D gene uncertain. The ends were cut back, 4 bases at V and 7 bases at J, with 8 bases in the middle. The CDR3 has 12 amino acids. Germline CDR1 is MNHEY and CDR2 is SVGEGT. The chain's CDR3 is CASSFLGQPQHF. The CDR3 DNA is TGTGCCAGCAGTTTCCTAGGCCAGCCCCAGCATTTT.